This T cell receptor beta chain came from a study of CD8+ T cells in alopecia areata. Study-wide context: Treated patients took oral tofacitinib at 5 to 10 mg twice daily.

This clone was detected only once. As yet, its antigen is unknown. Study results and limitations: Possibly because of HLA-related factors, TCR sharing was less clear across patients than in mice. Compared with normal scalp, lesional scalp had higher clonality and more expanded CD8+ clones.

Sequencing templates came from extracted RNA that was reverse transcribed into cDNA. Assay: immunoSEQ multiplex PCR; the TCRdb copy retains only in-frame clones and omits some. Among more than 200,000 clones listed, roughly two thirds were seen once. The source is a human donor with alopecia areata. The sample in question was CD4+ T cells sorted from blood, obtained at week 0.

The CDR3 loop reads CASSANYGYTF. The CDR3 nucleotides are TGTGCCAGCAGTGCGAACTATGGCTACACCTTC. V and J are TRBV2 and TRBJ1-2; D is undetermined. The V end lost 4 bases, the J end lost 2 bases, and 2 bases lay between the germline ends. The CDR3 runs 11 residues. Germline CDR1 reads SNHLY; CDR2 reads FYNNEI.